The rows below give T cell receptor beta chains drawn from one sample of a study of blood T cell repertoires in COVID-19. Data came from immunoSEQ multiplex PCR; TCRdb stores just in-frame clones and leaves some out. This table holds about 80,000 clones, approximately 80% found once. The sequencing input was peripheral blood. These receptors all come from a man at least 80 years old with acute or convalescent COVID-19. The CDR3 runs from the conserved cysteine through the conserved F or W. Fields, in order: J gene, D gene, V gene, clone size, CDR3 protein, CDR3 DNA. D genes are given only for firm matches. Expanded clones are given a class, and other clones once, few, many or no size at all.

TRBJ2-7 TRBD2 TRBV12-5 . CASGFGTTYEQYF TGTGCTAGTGGTTTCGGGACTACCTACGAGCAGTACTTC
TRBJ1-6 TRBD1 TRBV6-5 few CASSFDSDRAVSPLHF TGTGCCAGCAGTTTCGACAGTGACAGGGCTGTTTCACCCCTCCACTTT
TRBJ2-1 TRBD2 TRBV6-5 few CASTGLAGAVNEQFF TGTGCCAGCACCGGACTAGCGGGGGCCGTAAATGAGCAGTTCTTC
TRBJ1-2 . TRBV5-6 . CASSLLTAKVYGYTF TGTGCCAGCAGCTTGTTAACAGCAAAGGTCTATGGCTACACCTTC
TRBJ2-7 . TRBV11-2 . CASSRGSYEQYF TGTGCCAGCAGCCGGGGCTCCTACGAGCAGTACTTC
TRBJ2-2 TRBD1 TRBV6-5 . CATRTGSMSTGELFF TGTGCCACCAGGACAGGGTCTATGTCCACCGGGGAGCTGTTTTTT
TRBJ2-3 . TRBV3-1/TRBV3-2 . CASSQVPGQGYTDTQYF TGTGCCAGCAGCCAAGTCCCTGGGCAGGGGTACACAGATACGCAGTATTTT
TRBJ2-5 TRBD2 TRBV6-5 . CASRTGGVGETQYF TGTGCCAGCAGAACGGGGGGGGTTGGAGAGACCCAGTACTTC
TRBJ1-5 . TRBV21-1 . CASSPSPGHGGGQPQHF TGTGCCAGCAGCCCTAGCCCGGGACACGGGGGGGGACAGCCCCAGCATTTT
TRBJ2-5 TRBD2 TRBV28 . CASSSLAGGEETQYF TGTGCCAGCAGTTCACTAGCGGGGGGGGAAGAGACCCAGTACTTC
TRBJ1-5 . TRBV6-5 . CASRPARDGNQPQHF TGTGCCAGCAGGCCAGCCCGGGATGGCAATCAGCCCCAGCATTTT
TRBJ2-7 . TRBV6-5 . CASSPDSLEQYF TGTGCCAGCAGTCCGGACTCGCTCGAGCAGTACTTC
TRBJ2-5 . TRBV19 . CASSINGGRETQYF TGTGCCAGTAGTATAAATGGTGGTCGGGAGACCCAGTACTTC
TRBJ2-1 . TRBV3-1/TRBV3-2 once CASSQWRGGYNEQFF TGTGCCAGCAGCCAATGGAGGGGCGGCTACAATGAGCAGTTCTTC
TRBJ1-1 . TRBV5-1 . CASSLLLDTEAFF TGCGCCAGCAGCTTGCTGCTAGACACTGAAGCTTTCTTT
TRBJ1-2 . TRBV4-1 few CASSIREADYGYTF TGCGCCAGCAGCATCAGGGAGGCGGACTATGGCTACACCTTC
TRBJ1-4 . TRBV2 . CASSEGPGEKLFF TGTGCCAGCAGTGAAGGCCCGGGGGAAAAACTGTTTTTT
TRBJ1-2 TRBD1 TRBV19 once CASRTTRQGANYGYTF TGTGCCAGTAGAACAACCCGACAGGGAGCTAACTATGGCTACACCTTC
TRBJ1-5 . TRBV29-1 . CSVAGTENQPQHF TGCAGCGTTGCCGGGACTGAGAATCAGCCCCAGCATTTT
TRBJ1-4 TRBD1 TRBV7-3 few CASSAQGQGGEKLFF TGTGCCAGCAGTGCCCAGGGACAGGGAGGCGAAAAACTGTTTTTT
TRBJ1-5 . TRBV10-3 . CAAREGYSNQPQHF TGTGCCGCACGGGAGGGTTATAGCAATCAGCCCCAGCATTTT
TRBJ1-4 TRBD1 TRBV6-5 . CASSYSVGQGAEKLFF TGTGCCAGCAGTTACTCAGTTGGGCAGGGGGCTGAAAAACTGTTTTTT
TRBJ1-1 . TRBV6-5 . CASNPGNTEAFF TGTGCCAGCAATCCGGGGAACACTGAAGCTTTCTTT
TRBJ1-1 . TRBV30 . CAWSFSRGTEAFF TGTGCCTGGAGTTTTAGCAGGGGAACTGAAGCTTTCTTT
TRBJ1-2 . TRBV9 . CASSVGPTESSYTF TGTGCCAGCAGCGTAGGACCGACAGAAAGCAGCTACACCTTC
TRBJ2-7 TRBD2 TRBV4-1 . CASSRQRGTSGGSSYEQYF TGCGCCAGCAGCCGCCAGCGAGGGACTAGCGGGGGAAGCTCCTACGAGCAGTACTTC
TRBJ1-2 TRBD1 TRBV5-4 . CASSSDRSGYTF TGTGCCAGCAGCTCGGACAGGTCGGGCTACACCTTC
TRBJ1-2 . TRBV12-3/TRBV12-4 . CASSYTNYGYTF TGTGCCAGCAGTTACACTAACTATGGCTACACCTTC
TRBJ2-3 TRBD2 TRBV20-1 . CSAMLLAGQYF TGCAGTGCTATGCTTCTAGCGGGGCAGTATTTT
TRBJ1-2 TRBD1 TRBV6-5 . CASSSGQGQAYGYTF TGTGCCAGCAGTTCCGGACAGGGCCAGGCCTATGGCTACACCTTC
TRBJ2-5 TRBD1 TRBV7-6 . CASRPLRAGGRETQYF TGTGCCAGCAGACCCCTCCGAGCAGGGGGCCGGGAGACCCAGTACTTC